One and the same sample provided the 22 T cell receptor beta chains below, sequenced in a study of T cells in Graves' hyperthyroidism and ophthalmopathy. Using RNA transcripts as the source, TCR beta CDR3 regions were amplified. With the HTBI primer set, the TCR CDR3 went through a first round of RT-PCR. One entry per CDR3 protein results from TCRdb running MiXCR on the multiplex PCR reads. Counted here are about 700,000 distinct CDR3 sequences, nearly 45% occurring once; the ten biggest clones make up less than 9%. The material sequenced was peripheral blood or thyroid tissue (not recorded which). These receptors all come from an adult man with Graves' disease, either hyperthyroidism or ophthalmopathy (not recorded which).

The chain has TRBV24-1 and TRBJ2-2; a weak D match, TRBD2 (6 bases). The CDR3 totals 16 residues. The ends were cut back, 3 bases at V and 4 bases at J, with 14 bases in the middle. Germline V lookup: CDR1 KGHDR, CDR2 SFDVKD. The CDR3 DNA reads TGTGCCACCAGTGATCGGAGGGCCCCCAGCACCGGGGAGCTGTTTTTT. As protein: CATSDRRAPSTGELFF.

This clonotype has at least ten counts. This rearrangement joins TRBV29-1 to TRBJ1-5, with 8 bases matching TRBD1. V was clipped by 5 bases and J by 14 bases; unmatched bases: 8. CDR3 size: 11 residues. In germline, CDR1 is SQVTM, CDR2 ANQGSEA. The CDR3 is CSVLLGQAEHF. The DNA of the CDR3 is TGCAGCGTTCTACTGGGACAGGCCGAGCATTTT.

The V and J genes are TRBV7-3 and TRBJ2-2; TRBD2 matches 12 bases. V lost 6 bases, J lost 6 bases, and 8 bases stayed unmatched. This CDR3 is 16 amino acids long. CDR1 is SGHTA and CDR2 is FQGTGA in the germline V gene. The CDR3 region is CASSQRLAGAPGELFF. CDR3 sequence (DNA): TGTGCCAGCAGTCAGCGACTAGCGGGAGCTCCCGGGGAGCTGTTTTTT. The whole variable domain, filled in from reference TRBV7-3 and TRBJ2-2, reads GAGVSQTPSNKVTEKGKYVELRCDPISGHTALYWYRQSLGQGPEFLIYFQGTGAADDSGLPNDRFFAVRPEGSVSTLKIQRTERGDSAVYLCASSQRLAGAPGELFFGEGSRLTVL.

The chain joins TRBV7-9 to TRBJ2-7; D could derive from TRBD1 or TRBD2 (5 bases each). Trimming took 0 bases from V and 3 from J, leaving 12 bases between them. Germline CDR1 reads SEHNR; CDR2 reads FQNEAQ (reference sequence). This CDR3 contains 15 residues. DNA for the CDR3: TGTGCCAGCAGCTTAGCGGGGGATATAAGCTACGAGCAGTACTTC. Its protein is CASSLAGDISYEQYF.

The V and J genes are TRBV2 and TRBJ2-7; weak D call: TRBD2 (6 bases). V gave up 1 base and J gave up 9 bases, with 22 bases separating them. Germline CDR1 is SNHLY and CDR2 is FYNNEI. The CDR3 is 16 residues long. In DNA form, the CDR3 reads TGTGCCAGCAGTGAAGTAGAGGGAATCGGGACTGTAGGGCAGTACTTC. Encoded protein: CASSEVEGIGTVGQYF.

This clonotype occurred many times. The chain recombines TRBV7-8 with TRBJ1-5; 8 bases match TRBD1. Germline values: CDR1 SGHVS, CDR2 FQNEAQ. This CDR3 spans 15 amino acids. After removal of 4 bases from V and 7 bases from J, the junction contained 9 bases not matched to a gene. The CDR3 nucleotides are TGTGCCAGCAGCTCACGGACAGGGCCCGGACAGCCCCAGCATTTT. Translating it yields CASSSRTGPGQPQHF.

The CDR3: CASSPTGAPGNTIYF. In nucleotides, the CDR3 is TGTGCCAGCAGTCCTACAGGGGCCCCTGGAAACACCATATATTTT. V and J are TRBV2 and TRBJ1-3, with 7 positions matching TRBD1. V gave up 5 bases and J gave up 2 bases; unmatched junction bases: 6. Germline values: CDR1 SNHLY, CDR2 FYNNEI. This CDR3 is built from 15 residues.

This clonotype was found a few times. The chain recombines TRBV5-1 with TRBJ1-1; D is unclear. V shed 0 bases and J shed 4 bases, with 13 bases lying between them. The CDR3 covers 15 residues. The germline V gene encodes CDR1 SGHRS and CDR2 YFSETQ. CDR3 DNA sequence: TGCGCCAGCAGCTTGGAGGCCAGGATCGTCACTGAAGCTTTCTTT. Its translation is CASSLEARIVTEAFF.

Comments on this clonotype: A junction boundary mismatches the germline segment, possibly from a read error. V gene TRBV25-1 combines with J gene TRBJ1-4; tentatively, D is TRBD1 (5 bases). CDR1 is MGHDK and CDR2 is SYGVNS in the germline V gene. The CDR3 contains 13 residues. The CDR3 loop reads CASSEARDEKLFF. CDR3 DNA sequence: TGCGCCAGCAGTGAGGCCAGGGATGAAAAACTGTTTTTT.

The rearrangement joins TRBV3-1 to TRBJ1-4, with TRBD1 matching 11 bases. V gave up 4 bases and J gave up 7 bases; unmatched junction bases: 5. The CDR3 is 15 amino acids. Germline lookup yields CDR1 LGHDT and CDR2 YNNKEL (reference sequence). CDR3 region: CASSRVDRGPEKLFF. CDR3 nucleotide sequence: TGTGCCAGCAGCCGAGTGGACAGGGGGCCTGAAAAACTGTTTTTT. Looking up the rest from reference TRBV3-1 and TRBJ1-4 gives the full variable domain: DTAVSQTPKYLVTQMGNDKSIKCEQNLGHDTMYWYKQDSKKFLKIMFSYNNKELIINETVPNRFSPKSPDKAHLNLHINSLELGDSAVYFCASSRVDRGPEKLFFGSGTQLSVL.

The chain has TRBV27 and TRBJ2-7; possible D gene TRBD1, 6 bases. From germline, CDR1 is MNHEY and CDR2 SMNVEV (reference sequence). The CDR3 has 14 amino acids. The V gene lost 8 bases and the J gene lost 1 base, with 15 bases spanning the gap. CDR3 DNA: TGTGCCAGCTGGCAGGGGACCGCATCCTACGAGCAGTACTTC. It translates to CASWQGTASYEQYF.

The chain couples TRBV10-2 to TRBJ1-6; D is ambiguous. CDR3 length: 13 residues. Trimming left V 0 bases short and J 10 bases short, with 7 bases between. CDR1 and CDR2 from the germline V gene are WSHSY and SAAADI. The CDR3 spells CASSESTRSPLHF. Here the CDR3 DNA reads TGCGCCAGCAGTGAGTCGACTCGGTCACCCCTCCACTTT.

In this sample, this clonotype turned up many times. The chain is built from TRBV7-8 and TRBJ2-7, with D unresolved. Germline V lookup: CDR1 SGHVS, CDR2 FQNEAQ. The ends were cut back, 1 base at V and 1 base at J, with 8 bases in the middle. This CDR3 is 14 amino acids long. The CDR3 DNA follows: TGTGCCAGCAGCTTAGTCTCCCCATCCTACGAGCAGTACTTC. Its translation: CASSLVSPSYEQYF.

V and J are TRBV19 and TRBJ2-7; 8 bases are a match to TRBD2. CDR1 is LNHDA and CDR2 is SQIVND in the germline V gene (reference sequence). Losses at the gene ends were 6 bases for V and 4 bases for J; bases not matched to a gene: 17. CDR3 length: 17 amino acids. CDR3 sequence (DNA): TGTGCCAGTAGCTTAGGGGCGATGGAGAGCGGGAGTTACGAGCAGTACTTC. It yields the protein CASSLGAMESGSYEQYF.

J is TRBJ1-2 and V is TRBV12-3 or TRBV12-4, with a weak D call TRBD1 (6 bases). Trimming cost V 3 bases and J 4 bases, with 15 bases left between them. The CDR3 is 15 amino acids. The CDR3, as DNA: TGTGCCAGCAGTTTTAGTCCAGGGGTTGGCTATGGCTACACCTTC. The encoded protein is CASSFSPGVGYGYTF.

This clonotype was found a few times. The CDR3 is CASSQARGDSEKLFF. The DNA of the CDR3 is TGTGCCAGCAGCCAAGCCAGGGGCGATAGTGAAAAACTGTTTTTT. V usage is TRBV11-2 and J usage is TRBJ1-4, with a tentative D call TRBD1 (6 bases). The CDR3 sequence is 15 residues long. Trimming took off 5 bases at V and 7 bases at J, with 17 bases between the two ends. Germline CDR1 and CDR2: SGHAT and FQNNGV.

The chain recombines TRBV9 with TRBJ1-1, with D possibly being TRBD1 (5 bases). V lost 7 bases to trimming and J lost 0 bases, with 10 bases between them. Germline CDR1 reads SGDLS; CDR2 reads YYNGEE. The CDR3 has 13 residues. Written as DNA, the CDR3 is TGTGCCAGCTTCGGACACCTGAACACTGAAGCTTTCTTT. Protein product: CASFGHLNTEAFF.

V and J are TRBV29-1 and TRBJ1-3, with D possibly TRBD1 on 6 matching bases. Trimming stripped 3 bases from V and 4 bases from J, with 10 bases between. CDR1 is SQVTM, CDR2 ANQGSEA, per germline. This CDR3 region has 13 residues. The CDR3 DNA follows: TGCAGCGTTGATGGGGGACAAGGAAACACCATATATTTT. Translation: CSVDGGQGNTIYF.

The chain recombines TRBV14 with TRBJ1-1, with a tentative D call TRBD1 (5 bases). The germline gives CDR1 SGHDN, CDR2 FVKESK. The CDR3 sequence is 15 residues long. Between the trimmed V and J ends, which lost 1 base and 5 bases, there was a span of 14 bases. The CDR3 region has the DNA TGTGCCAGCAGCCAAGGGGGCCGCCGGACAACTGAAGCTTTCTTT. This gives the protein CASSQGGRRTTEAFF.

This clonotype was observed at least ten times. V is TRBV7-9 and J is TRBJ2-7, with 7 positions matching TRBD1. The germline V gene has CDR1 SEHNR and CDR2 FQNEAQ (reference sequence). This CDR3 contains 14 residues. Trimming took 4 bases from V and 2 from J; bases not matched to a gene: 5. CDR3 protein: CASSSGTDPYEQYF. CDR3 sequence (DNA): TGTGCCAGCAGCTCCGGGACAGACCCCTACGAGCAGTACTTC.

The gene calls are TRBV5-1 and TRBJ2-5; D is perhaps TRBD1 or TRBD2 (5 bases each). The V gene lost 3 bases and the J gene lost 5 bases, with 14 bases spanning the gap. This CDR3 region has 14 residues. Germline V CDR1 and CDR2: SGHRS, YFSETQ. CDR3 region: CASSSEGPRETQYF. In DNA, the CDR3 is TGCGCCAGCAGCTCAGAGGGGCCCCGGGAGACCCAGTACTTC. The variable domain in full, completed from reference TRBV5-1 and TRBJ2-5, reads KAGVTQTPRYLIKTRGQQVTLSCSPISGHRSVSWYQQTPGQGLQFLFEYFSETQRNKGNFPGRFSGRQFSNSRSEMNVSTLELGDSALYLCASSSEGPRETQYFGPGTRLLVL.

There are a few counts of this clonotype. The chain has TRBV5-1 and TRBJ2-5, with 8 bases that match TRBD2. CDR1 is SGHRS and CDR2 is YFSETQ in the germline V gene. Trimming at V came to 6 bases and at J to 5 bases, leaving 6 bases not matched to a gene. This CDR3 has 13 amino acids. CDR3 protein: CASNREGLETQYF. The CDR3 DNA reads TGCGCCAGCAACCGGGAGGGGCTTGAGACCCAGTACTTC. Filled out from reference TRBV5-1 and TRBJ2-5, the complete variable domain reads KAGVTQTPRYLIKTRGQQVTLSCSPISGHRSVSWYQQTPGQGLQFLFEYFSETQRNKGNFPGRFSGRQFSNSRSEMNVSTLELGDSALYLCASNREGLETQYFGPGTRLLVL.